This T cell receptor beta chain appears in the sequencing data of a study of neurological immune-mediated disorders. Study conclusions and caveats: None of the CDR3 amino acid sequences found in expanded clones was shared across subjects. This suggests that the TCR-beta repertoires were private in all groups. Expansion of TCR clones was greatest in HTLV-1-associated myelopathy and smallest in multiple sclerosis, where it fell below that of healthy controls.

Trimming took off 4 bases at V and 4 bases at J, with 13 bases between the two ends. The CDR3 is 15 residues long. CDR1 SNHLY and CDR2 FYNNEI come from the germline V gene. Unsorted libraries came from 2 million PBMCs stored at -80 °C. The cDNA was produced through 5'RACE with 10-nucleotide random UMIs. TCRdb processed the 5' RACE reads anew with MiXCR; each CDR3 protein has one entry. The sample gives about 84,000 distinct CDR3 sequences, about 9.3% of which show up once; under 2% is in the top ten. Ten or more counts support this clonotype. No antigen is known for it. The specimen sequenced was PBMCs. The receptor's source is a man aged 35-49 years in good health. The gene calls are TRBV2 and TRBJ2-2; TRBD2 is a possible D gene (6 bases). The CDR3 here is CASSVEGFVTGELFF. DNA of the CDR3: TGTGCCAGCAGTGTGGAGGGCTTCGTCACCGGGGAGCTGTTTTTT.